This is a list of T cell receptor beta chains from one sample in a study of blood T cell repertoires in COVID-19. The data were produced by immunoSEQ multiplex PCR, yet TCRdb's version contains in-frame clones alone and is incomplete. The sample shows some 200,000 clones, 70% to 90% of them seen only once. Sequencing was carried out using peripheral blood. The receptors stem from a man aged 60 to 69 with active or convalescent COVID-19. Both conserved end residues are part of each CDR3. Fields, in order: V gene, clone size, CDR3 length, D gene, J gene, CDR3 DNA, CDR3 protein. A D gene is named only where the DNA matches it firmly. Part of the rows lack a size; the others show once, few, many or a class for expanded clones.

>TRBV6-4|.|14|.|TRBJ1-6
TGTGCCAGCAGTGAACAGGTCGACAATTCACCCCTCCACTTT
CASSEQVDNSPLHF
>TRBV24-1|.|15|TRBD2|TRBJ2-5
TGTGCCACCAGCAGGACTAGCGGGGGTATGGAGACCCAGTACTTC
CATSRTSGGMETQYF
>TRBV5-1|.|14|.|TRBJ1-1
TGCGCCAGCAGCGTAACAGGGATTGGCACTGAAGCTTTCTTT
CASSVTGIGTEAFF
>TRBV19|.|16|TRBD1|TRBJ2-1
TGTGCCAGTACTAATCCTAGGGGACAGGCGATTAATGAGCAGTTCTTC
CASTNPRGQAINEQFF
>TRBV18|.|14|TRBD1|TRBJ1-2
TGTGCCAGCTCACCCACAGGGGAGAGGTATGGCTACACCTTC
CASSPTGERYGYTF
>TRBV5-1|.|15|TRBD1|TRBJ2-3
TGCGCCAGCAGCTTGACAGGGGTGGCCACAGATACGCAGTATTTT
CASSLTGVATDTQYF
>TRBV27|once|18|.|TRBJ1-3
TGTGCCAGCAGTGGTCGATTTCGTGGACACGGGCCTGGAAACACCATATATTTT
CASSGRFRGHGPGNTIYF
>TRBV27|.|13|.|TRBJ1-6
TGTGCCAGCAGTTTATCACGGTCTTCACCCCTCCACTTT
CASSLSRSSPLHF
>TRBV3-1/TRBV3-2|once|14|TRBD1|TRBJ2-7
TGTGCCAGCAGCCAAGCGGGGACAGGGAACGAGCAGTACTTC
CASSQAGTGNEQYF
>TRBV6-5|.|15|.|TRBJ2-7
TGTGCCAGCAGGTCCGACACGACTAGCTCCTACGAGCAGTACTTC
CASRSDTTSSYEQYF
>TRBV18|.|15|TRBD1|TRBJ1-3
TGTGCCAGCTCACCTCCAGGGGGCTCTGGAAACACCATATATTTT
CASSPPGGSGNTIYF